Below are 18 T cell receptor beta chains sequenced from a single sample in a study of OX40 agonist ivuxolimab in advanced cancers. Using immunoSEQ multiplex PCR, the repertoire was profiled, and TCRdb retains in-frame clones only, with some absent. The table includes about 100,000 clones, about 86% detected once. Sequences were derived from CD4+ or CD8+ T cells sorted from blood, sampled in a trial of the OX40 agonist ivuxolimab. The receptors shown here come from an adult with an advanced solid tumor such as melanoma, head and neck, liver or kidney cancer.

This chain links TRBV9 with TRBJ1-1; D is uncertain. Deletions cut 1 base from V and 4 bases from J, with 11 bases between. This CDR3 has 14 amino acids. The germline V gene has CDR1 SGDLS and CDR2 YYNGEE. In nucleotides, the CDR3 is TGTGCCAGCAGCGTATATCCTTCGGGCACTGAAGCTTTCTTT. Its translation is CASSVYPSGTEAFF.

This clone occurred a few times. The CDR3 loop reads CASSVTGANEQFF. The CDR3 region has the DNA TGTGCCAGCAGTGTGACAGGGGCCAATGAGCAGTTCTTC. The chain employs TRBV2 and TRBJ2-1; the match to TRBD1 covers 8 bases. The CDR3 spans 13 residues. Per germline, CDR1 SNHLY and CDR2 FYNNEI. After removal of 4 bases from V and 6 bases from J, the junction contained 2 bases not matched to a gene.

This sequence joins TRBV14 and TRBJ2-3; D unresolved. This CDR3 is 15 amino acids long. From germline, CDR1 is SGHDN and CDR2 FVKESK. Between the trimmed V and J ends, which lost 1 base and 2 bases, there was a span of 10 bases. This CDR3 is CASSQVTPDTDTQYF. CDR3 nucleotide sequence: TGTGCCAGCAGCCAAGTAACCCCCGACACAGATACGCAGTATTTT.

This clone has just a few counts. The rearrangement uses TRBV14 and TRBJ1-2; D gene ambiguous. Germline lookup yields CDR1 SGHDN and CDR2 FVKESK. V lost 4 bases and J 8 bases, leaving 17 bases between the germline ends. This CDR3 has 14 residues. CDR3 in DNA: TGTGCCAGCAGCCGAACAAATAACCCTAGCGGCTACACCTTC. This gives the protein CASSRTNNPSGYTF.

The rearrangement joins TRBV23-1 to TRBJ1-4, with TRBD1 matching over 7 bases. TRBV23-1 is known as an ORF, though its function is uncertain. With V trimmed by 4 bases and J by 5 bases, 7 bases remained unmatched. CDR3 length: 15 residues. CDR3 loop: CASSPRQGQNEKLFF. The CDR3, as DNA: TGCGCCAGCAGTCCCCGACAGGGCCAAAATGAAAAACTGTTTTTT.

The V and J genes are TRBV7-2 and TRBJ2-1; D unclear. Looked up from germline, CDR1 is SGHTA and CDR2 is FQGNSA. The CDR3 contains 11 residues. V was pared by 5 bases and J by 6 bases, with 5 bases between. CDR3 residues: CASSDRNEQFF. The CDR3 region has the DNA TGTGCCAGCAGCGACCGCAATGAGCAGTTCTTC.

The rearrangement joins TRBV11-2 to TRBJ1-6, with D uncertain. The germline V gene has CDR1 SGHAT and CDR2 FQNNGV. The CDR3 length is 13 residues. The V and J ends lost 3 bases and 8 bases respectively, with 8 bases between them. The CDR3 region has the DNA TGTGCCAGCAGCTTTGGAGGTGATTCACCCCTCCACTTT. Its translation: CASSFGGDSPLHF. Full variable domain (rest looked up from reference TRBV11-2 and TRBJ1-6): EAGVAQSPRYKIIEKRQSVAFWCNPISGHATLYWYQQILGQGPKLLIQFQNNGVVDDSQLPKDRFSAERLKGVDSTLKIQPAKLEDSAVYLCASSFGGDSPLHFGNGTRLTVT.

This rearrangement joins TRBV25-1 to TRBJ2-7; 9 nucleotides agree with TRBD1. The germline gives CDR1 MGHDK, CDR2 SYGVNS. The J segment lost 5 bases and the V segment lost 4 bases, leaving 12 bases of the junction unmatched. The length of the CDR3 is 16 residues. As DNA, the CDR3 is TGTGCCAGCAGTGTGATTGACGGGACAGGGACGAACGAGCAGTACTTC. It encodes CASSVIDGTGTNEQYF.

The chain joins TRBV7-9 to TRBJ2-3; no reliable D call. This CDR3 is 12 amino acids long. Germline V gene sequence: CDR1 SEHNR, CDR2 FQNEAQ (reference sequence). Trimming took off 3 bases at V and 5 bases at J, with 6 bases between the two ends. The DNA of the CDR3 is TGTGCCAGCAGCTTGGACGGAGATACGCAGTATTTT. This gives the protein CASSLDGDTQYF. The full variable domain, rest sourced from reference TRBV7-9 and TRBJ2-3, is DTGVSQNPRHKITKRGQNVTFRCDPISEHNRLYWYRQTLGQGPEFLTYFQNEAQLEKSRLLSDRFSAERPKGSFSTLEIQRTEQGDSAMYLCASSLDGDTQYFGPGTRLTVL.

The J gene is TRBJ2-3, the V gene TRBV29-1, with unresolved D. Trimming cost V 0 bases and J 0 bases, with 13 bases left between them. CDR1 and CDR2 from the germline V gene are SQVTM and ANQGSEA. CDR3 length: 16 amino acids. In DNA, the CDR3 is TGCAGCGTTGAAGATCCCGCGAGCGCAAGCACAGATACGCAGTATTTT. Amino acid sequence: CSVEDPASASTDTQYF.

This chain uses TRBV5-4 with TRBJ2-5; D call uncertain. This CDR3 is built from 14 residues. CDR1 and CDR2 (germline): SGHNT, YYREEE (reference sequence). V gave up 0 bases and J gave up 5 bases, with 11 bases separating them. CDR3 sequence: CASSLAAATETQYF. CDR3 in DNA: TGTGCCAGCAGCTTGGCGGCGGCAACGGAGACCCAGTACTTC.

The V gene is TRBV19, the J gene TRBJ2-7; D may correspond to TRBD1 or TRBD2 (5 bases each). The CDR3 extends over 17 amino acids. Per germline, CDR1 LNHDA and CDR2 SQIVND (reference sequence). Trimming shortened V by 7 bases and J by 2 bases, and 24 bases separated the two germline ends. CDR3 in amino acids: CASTPSWGSGSTYEQYF. The CDR3 DNA reads TGTGCCAGTACCCCTTCTTGGGGCAGCGGCTCAACCTACGAGCAGTACTTC.

J is TRBJ1-1 and V is TRBV6-6, with D possibly TRBD1 on 5 matching bases. The CDR3 spans 14 residues. CDR1 and CDR2 (germline): MNHNY, SVGAGI (reference sequence). V was cut by 2 bases and J by 6 bases, with 13 bases left in between. CDR3 protein: CASSYEGLVPEAFF. CDR3 nucleotides: TGTGCCAGCAGTTACGAGGGACTGGTCCCTGAAGCTTTCTTT.

V usage is TRBV5-1 and J usage is TRBJ2-1; 14 bases map to TRBD2. This CDR3 is built from 16 residues. V dropped 4 bases and J dropped 10; count of bases not matched to a gene: 10. The germline V gene encodes CDR1 SGHRS and CDR2 YFSETQ. CDR3: CASSLLTSGGAGEQFF. The CDR3 coding sequence is TGCGCCAGCAGCCTCTTGACTAGCGGGGGGGCCGGGGAGCAGTTCTTC.

The rearrangement links TRBV5-4 to TRBJ2-5; unclear D gene. V gave up 4 bases and J gave up 0 bases, with 4 bases separating them. Germline assignment: CDR1 SGHNT and CDR2 YYREEE (reference sequence). The CDR3 spans 12 residues. CDR3 region: CASSRDQETQYF. The CDR3 coding sequence is TGTGCCAGCAGCCGGGACCAAGAGACCCAGTACTTC.

The CDR3 sequence: CASSEAAGTGYAFF. The CDR3 DNA reads as TGTGCCAGCAGTGAAGCGGCCGGGACAGGGTACGCTTTCTTT. The gene calls are TRBV2 and TRBJ1-1; 9 nucleotides agree with TRBD1. The CDR3 is 14 residues long. CDR1 is SNHLY and CDR2 is FYNNEI in the germline V gene. Trimming at V came to 0 bases and at J to 11 bases, leaving 7 bases not matched to a gene.

The CDR3 reads CSGTRLAADEAFF. The CDR3 coding sequence is TGCAGCGGAACCCGGTTGGCAGCGGATGAAGCTTTCTTT. This rearrangement joins TRBV29-1 to TRBJ1-1; D is unclear. The length of the CDR3 is 13 residues. Germline V gene lookup returns CDR1 SQVTM and CDR2 ANQGSEA. V was shortened by 7 bases and J by 7 bases, with 19 bases between the two germline ends.

CDR3 sequence (DNA): TGTGCCAGCGGACAGGGGGCTCGGAATGAGCAGTTCTTC. Translating gives CASGQGARNEQFF. This chain connects TRBV6-5 to TRBJ2-1; 11 bases agree with TRBD1. V was pared by 8 bases and J by 7 bases, with 4 bases of the junction left unmatched. Germline CDR1 and CDR2: MNHEY and SVGAGI. There are 13 residues in the CDR3.